This record covers a single T cell receptor beta chain. This sample is part of a study of blood T cells in healthy people across ages. The CDR3 contains 14 residues. From germline, CDR1 is DFQATT and CDR2 SNEGSKA (reference sequence). The V end was cut by 3 bases, the J end by 5 bases, with 14 bases between. Through a sample-barcoded 5' primer and a J-beta primer mix, a second PCR was run for 7 to 11 cycles. One entry per CDR3 protein results from TCRdb running MiXCR on the 5' RACE reads. The sample carries 650,000 to 900,000 distinct CDR3 sequences, around 62% recorded once. The source of this sequence is a man aged 30-40 years in good health. The sequencing input was blood. V gene TRBV20-1 combines with J gene TRBJ2-1; either TRBD1 or TRBD2 may fit D (7 bases each). This CDR3 reads CSASRGGQNNEQFF. CDR3 in DNA: TGCAGTGCTAGCAGGGGGGGCCAGAACAATGAGCAGTTCTTC.